The 4 T cell receptor beta chains given below trace back to one sample, sequenced in a study of regulatory dendritic cells for organ transplantation. Sorted subsets were CFSE-labeled and cultured 4 to 6 days with allogeneic dendritic cells. The data were produced by immunoSEQ multiplex PCR, yet TCRdb's version contains in-frame clones alone and is incomplete. The table lists roughly 20,000 clones, 70% to 90% of them singletons. For these TCRs, the target antigens are not known. Sequencing input: naive CD4+ T cells from blood cultured with regulatory dendritic cells. Subset reported: CD45RA+ naive T cells. These receptors all come from a human donor in good health.

This chain connects TRBV4-2 to TRBJ1-5; 8 bases agree with TRBD1. Germline CDR1 is LGHNA and CDR2 is YNFKEQ. Trimming at V came to 4 bases and at J to 1 base, leaving 6 bases not matched to a gene. This CDR3 has 16 residues. In DNA, the CDR3 is TGTGCCAGCAGCCTAGACAGGGGCCGGAGCAATCAGCCCCAGCATTTT. Its protein product is CASSLDRGRSNQPQHF.

This clone was recorded a few times. The V gene is TRBV7-9, the J gene TRBJ1-1; D unclear. Between the trimmed V and J ends, which lost 3 bases and 1 base, there was a span of 3 bases. This CDR3 region has 12 residues. Looked up from germline, CDR1 is SEHNR and CDR2 is FQNEAQ (reference sequence). The CDR3 reads CASSFTNTEAFF. Written as DNA, the CDR3 is TGTGCCAGCAGCTTCACGAACACTGAAGCTTTCTTT.

The chain couples TRBV5-4 to TRBJ1-1, with D possibly being TRBD1 (6 bases). CDR1 and CDR2 from the germline V gene are SGHNT and YYREEE (reference sequence). The CDR3 runs to 15 residues. Trimming stripped 4 bases from V and 3 bases from J, with 16 bases between. This CDR3 is CASSVGGGPDTEAFF. The CDR3 nucleotides read TGTGCCAGCAGCGTGGGGGGGGGCCCTGACACTGAAGCTTTCTTT. Filled out from reference TRBV5-4 and TRBJ1-1, the complete variable domain reads ETGVTQSPTHLIKTRGQQVTLRCSSQSGHNTVSWYQQALGQGPQFIFQYYREEENGRGNFPPRFSGLQFPNYSSELNVNALELDDSALYLCASSVGGGPDTEAFFGQGTRLTVV.

This rearrangement joins TRBV5-1 to TRBJ1-3; D ambiguous. CDR1 and CDR2 (germline): SGHRS, YFSETQ. The CDR3 is made up of 14 amino acids. The germline V and J ends were trimmed by 0 bases and 4 bases, with 8 bases remaining between them. CDR3 in amino acids: CASSLGTEGNTIYF. For the CDR3, the DNA is TGCGCCAGCAGCTTGGGGACCGAGGGAAACACCATATATTTT. Based on the CDR3 plus reference TRBV5-1 and TRBJ1-3, the full variable domain is KAGVTQTPRYLIKTRGQQVTLSCSPISGHRSVSWYQQTPGQGLQFLFEYFSETQRNKGNFPGRFSGRQFSNSRSEMNVSTLELGDSALYLCASSLGTEGNTIYFGEGSWLTVV.